This T cell receptor beta chain comes out of a study of cytomegalovirus exposure and HLA in healthy donors. 60 Vbeta and 13 Jbeta primers were used in PCR. The assay was immunoSEQ multiplex PCR, and TCRdb's table has in-frame clones only and misses some. Counted here are some 140,000 clones, roughly 80% occurring once; the ten biggest clones make up 2.5% to 3.5%. Trimming cost V 3 bases and J 5 bases, with 16 bases left between them. There are 16 residues in the CDR3. Germline values: CDR1 MGHDK, CDR2 SYGVNS. Points from the study as a whole: Testing in vitro showed a few CMV-associated chains specific for CMV antigens.

As to this clone: As yet, its antigen is unknown.

The receptor comes from a female donor in good health and CMV-seronegative. The specimen was PBMCs. This rearrangement joins TRBV25-1 to TRBJ2-2; possibly TRBD1 for D (6 bases). This CDR3 is CASSEEWGRRTGELFF. In DNA form, the CDR3 reads TGTGCCAGCAGTGAGGAATGGGGGCGCCGGACCGGGGAGCTGTTTTTT.